This passage covers 17 T cell receptor beta chains from one sample sequenced in a study of blood T cells in healthy people across ages. A second PCR of roughly 7 to 11 cycles used a sample-barcoded 5' primer and a J-beta primer mix. One entry per CDR3 protein, called by TCRdb with MiXCR from the 5' RACE reads. Of 800,000 to 950,000 distinct CDR3 sequences in the sample, about 29% are singletons; the top ten hold 10%. These records were also assigned to another study, of T cells of mothers and their children.

Sequenced sample: blood. The receptors originated from a woman aged 40 to 50 in good health.

This clonotype was observed a handful of times. The chain has TRBV5-1 and TRBJ2-1, with TRBD2 identical over 11 bases. This CDR3 is 15 amino acids long. With 7 bases clipped from V and 4 bases from J, the junction kept 7 bases outside the gene matches. Germline V CDR1 and CDR2: SGHRS, YFSETQ. The chain's CDR3 is CASLPVAGGYNEQFF. The DNA for the CDR3 is TGCGCCAGCCTCCCCGTAGCGGGGGGGTACAATGAGCAGTTCTTC.

This clonotype showed up just a few times. The CDR3 sequence: CSARDLGGGIKQYF. The DNA of the CDR3 is TGCAGTGCTAGAGATCTAGGGGGGGGGATCAAGCAGTACTTC. The J gene is TRBJ2-7, the V gene TRBV20-1; tentative D call: TRBD2 (7 bases). V was clipped by 0 bases and J by 8 bases, with 17 bases between them. Germline lookup yields CDR1 DFQATT and CDR2 SNEGSKA (reference sequence). The CDR3 sequence is 14 residues long.

As regards this clonotype: One end of the junction varies from germline; a read error may be responsible. The chain combines TRBV2 with TRBJ2-2, with 9 nucleotides matching TRBD1. Germline V lookup: CDR1 SNHLY, CDR2 FYNNEI. The CDR3 covers 15 residues. Here the CDR3 reads CASSAMGQGAGELFF. The CDR3 region has the DNA TGTGCCAGTAGTGCTATGGGACAGGGAGCCGGGGAGCTGTTTTTT.

With regard to this clonotype: Since a much larger clone is just one base distant, this may be a read error. This chain uses TRBV10-2 with TRBJ1-1; tentative D call: TRBD1 (6 bases). The CDR3 has 14 residues. The germline V gene has CDR1 WSHSY and CDR2 SAAADI. V was shortened by 6 bases and J by 1 base, with 12 bases between the two germline ends. CDR3 nucleotide sequence: TGCGCCAGCAGCCGGGGGCATTCGAACACTGAAGCTTTCTTT. This gives the protein CASSRGHSNTEAFF.

This clonotype was observed a handful of times. This chain uses TRBV6-5 with TRBJ1-6; D remains unclear. CDR1 and CDR2 (germline): MNHEY, SVGAGI. This CDR3 contains 14 residues. V gave up 10 bases and J gave up 7 bases, with 17 bases separating them. CDR3 nucleotide sequence: TGTGCCACTCGTGGCGGCAGCGGGAATTCACCCCTCCACTTT. This encodes CATRGGSGNSPLHF.

This clonotype appeared a few times. As DNA, the CDR3 is TGCGCCAGCATGGAGGGGCCCGCGAACACTGAAGCTTTCTTT. Its protein product is CASMEGPANTEAFF. The rearrangement uses TRBV5-1 and TRBJ1-1; D perhaps matches TRBD1 (5 bases). Trimming took 6 bases from V and 1 from J, leaving 13 bases between them. The CDR3 length is 14 residues. Looked up from germline, CDR1 is SGHRS and CDR2 is YFSETQ.

A remark on this clonotype: Since a much larger clone is just one base distant, this may be a read error. The chain joins TRBV12-3 or TRBV12-4 to TRBJ1-2; a weak D match, TRBD1 (5 bases). This CDR3 has 16 amino acids. This chain's CDR3 is CACSLGARVPFYGYTF. CDR3 DNA sequence: TGTGCCTGCAGTTTAGGGGCGCGGGTACCGTTCTATGGCTACACCTTC.

This clonotype was recorded only once. This chain connects TRBV6-5 to TRBJ2-1; D unresolved. This CDR3 contains 13 residues. The germline CDR1 and CDR2 sequences are MNHEY and SVGAGI. Deletions cut 6 bases from V and 10 bases from J, with 16 bases between. Here the CDR3 reads CASSLKDTYEQFF. In DNA, the CDR3 is TGTGCCAGCAGCCTTAAAGATACCTACGAGCAGTTCTTC.

The chain joins TRBV4-2 to TRBJ1-4; TRBD1 matches 8 bases. Germline V gene lookup returns CDR1 LGHNA and CDR2 YNFKEQ. With V trimmed by 3 bases and J by 5 bases, 11 bases remained unmatched. CDR3 length: 17 amino acids. The CDR3, as DNA: TGTGCCAGCAGCCAGCTTTCTCTCAGGGGGCAAAATGAAAAACTGTTTTTT. It codes for CASSQLSLRGQNEKLFF.

This clonotype was found a few times. The gene calls are TRBV4-3 and TRBJ2-3; D is possibly TRBD2 (5 bases). V shed 0 bases and J shed 6 bases, with 19 bases lying between them. The germline V gene encodes CDR1 LGHNA and CDR2 YSLEER. CDR3 length: 17 residues. The CDR3: CASSQDPPGRRADTQYF. CDR3 DNA sequence: TGCGCCAGCAGCCAAGATCCGCCAGGCAGGCGGGCTGATACGCAGTATTTT.

This clonotype was seen ten or more times. The V gene is TRBV3-1, the J gene TRBJ2-5, with no clear D. Between the trimmed V and J ends, which lost 4 bases and 0 bases, there was a span of 12 bases. The CDR3 contains 15 residues. Germline V lookup: CDR1 LGHDT, CDR2 YNNKEL (reference sequence). The CDR3: CASSPGSEYQETQYF. CDR3 DNA: TGTGCCAGCAGCCCCGGATCTGAGTACCAAGAGACCCAGTACTTC.

This clonotype was counted many times. The V call is TRBV20-1, the J call TRBJ1-2; D uncertain. Trimming stripped 3 bases from V and 0 bases from J, with 11 bases between. This CDR3 spans 14 amino acids. Germline V CDR1 and CDR2: DFQATT, SNEGSKA (reference sequence). The CDR3 sequence is CSASGVQTNYGYTF. CDR3 in DNA: TGCAGTGCTAGCGGCGTGCAGACTAACTATGGCTACACCTTC.

This clonotype was seen many times. The rearrangement uses TRBV28 and TRBJ2-7, with D possibly matching TRBD2 (5 bases). Trimming shortened V by 1 base and J by 0 bases, and 10 bases separated the two germline ends. The CDR3 length is 15 residues. Germline V CDR1 and CDR2: MDHEN, SYDVKM. The CDR3: CASSLSGNPSYEQYF. For the CDR3, the DNA is TGTGCCAGCAGTTTATCGGGGAACCCCTCCTACGAGCAGTACTTC.

This clonotype occurred a few times. The rearrangement uses TRBV28 and TRBJ1-2, with D perhaps TRBD1 (5 bases). Germline V CDR1 and CDR2: MDHEN, SYDVKM. Between the trimmed V and J ends, which lost 6 bases and 2 bases, there was a span of 13 bases. The CDR3 extends over 14 amino acids. The CDR3 here is CASSSGPLNYGYTF. CDR3 DNA: TGTGCCAGCAGCTCGGGACCGTTAAACTATGGCTACACCTTC.

On this clonotype itself: This sequence may be a read error, since a much larger clone differs from it by one base. The chain's CDR3 is CASSGRLGTGEQYF. As DNA, the CDR3 is TGTGCCAGCAGTGGTCGACTAGGGACGGGGGAGCAGTACTTC. V and J are TRBV2 and TRBJ2-7; perhaps TRBD2 as D (6 bases). The CDR3 runs to 14 residues. In germline, CDR1 is SNHLY, CDR2 FYNNEI. Deletions cut 4 bases from V and 7 bases from J, with 17 bases between.

The V and J genes are TRBV29-1 and TRBJ1-2, with D possibly being TRBD1 (6 bases). CDR3 length: 14 residues. V lost 0 bases and J lost 6, with 14 bases in between. Germline CDR1 is SQVTM and CDR2 is ANQGSEA. CDR3 DNA sequence: TGCAGCGTTGAAGAACAGGGCCGATATGATGGCTACACCTTC. Translation: CSVEEQGRYDGYTF. Together with reference TRBV29-1 and TRBJ1-2, the CDR3 gives the full variable domain: SAVISQKPSRDICQRGTSLTIQCQVDSQVTMMFWYRQQPGQSLTLIATANQGSEATYESGFVIDKFPISRPNLTFSTLTVSNMSPEDSSIYLCSVEEQGRYDGYTFGSGTRLTVV.

This clonotype was seen at least ten times. V is TRBV7-2 and J is TRBJ1-2; D remains ambiguous. This CDR3 is built from 12 residues. Germline CDR1 is SGHTA and CDR2 is FQGNSA. V lost 6 bases and J lost 5, with 10 bases in between. CDR3 in amino acids: CASSFGAYGYTF. The CDR3 nucleotides are TGTGCCAGCAGTTTCGGAGCGTATGGCTACACCTTC.